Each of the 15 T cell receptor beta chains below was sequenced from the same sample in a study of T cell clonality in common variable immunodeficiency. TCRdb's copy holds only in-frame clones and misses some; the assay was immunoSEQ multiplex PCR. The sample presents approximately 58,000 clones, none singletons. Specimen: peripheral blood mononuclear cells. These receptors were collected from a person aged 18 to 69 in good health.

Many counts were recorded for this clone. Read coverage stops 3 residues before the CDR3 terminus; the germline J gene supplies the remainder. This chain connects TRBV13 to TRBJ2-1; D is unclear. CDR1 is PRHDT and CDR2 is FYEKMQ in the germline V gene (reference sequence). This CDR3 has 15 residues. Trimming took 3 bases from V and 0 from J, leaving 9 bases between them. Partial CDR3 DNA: TGTGCCAGCAGCTTTTCTCTAAACTCCTACAATGAG. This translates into CASSFSLNSYNE. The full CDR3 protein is CASSFSLNSYNEQFF.

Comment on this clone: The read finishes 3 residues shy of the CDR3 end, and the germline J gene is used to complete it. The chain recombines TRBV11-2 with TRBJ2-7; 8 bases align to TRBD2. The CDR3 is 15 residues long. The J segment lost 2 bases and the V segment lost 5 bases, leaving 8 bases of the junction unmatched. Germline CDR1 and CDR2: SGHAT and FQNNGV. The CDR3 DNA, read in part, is TGTGCCAGCAGCCTACGCCGGGGGGGAACCTACGAG. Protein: CASSLRRGGTYE. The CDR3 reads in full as CASSLRRGGTYEQYF.

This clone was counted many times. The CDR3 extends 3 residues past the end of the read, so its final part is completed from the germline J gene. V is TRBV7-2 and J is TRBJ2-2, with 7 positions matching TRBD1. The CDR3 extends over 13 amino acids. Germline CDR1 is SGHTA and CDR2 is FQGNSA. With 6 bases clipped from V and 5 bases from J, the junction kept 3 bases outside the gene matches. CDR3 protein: CASREQGTGELFF. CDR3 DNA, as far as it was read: TGTGCCAGCAGGGAACAGGGGACCGGGGAG.

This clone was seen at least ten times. The CDR3 bases that were read are TGTGCCAGCAGCTTAGCGCCGCAACTAGCGGGCTACGAG. Protein product: CASSLAPQLAGYE. The full CDR3 reads CASSLAPQLAGYEQYF. V is TRBV7-2 and J is TRBJ2-7; 9 positions match TRBD2. Read coverage stops 3 residues before the CDR3 terminus; the germline J gene supplies the remainder. Germline values: CDR1 SGHTA, CDR2 FQGNSA. V gave up 0 bases and J gave up 3 bases; unmatched junction bases: 6. The CDR3 is 16 residues long.

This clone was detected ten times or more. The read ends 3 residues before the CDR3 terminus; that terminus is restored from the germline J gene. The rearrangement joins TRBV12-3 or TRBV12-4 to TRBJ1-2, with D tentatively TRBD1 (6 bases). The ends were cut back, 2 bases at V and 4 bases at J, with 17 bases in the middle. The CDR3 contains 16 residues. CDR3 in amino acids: CASSLRAWTVFYGYTF. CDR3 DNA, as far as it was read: TGTGCCAGCAGTTTAAGGGCCTGGACAGTTTTCTATGGC.

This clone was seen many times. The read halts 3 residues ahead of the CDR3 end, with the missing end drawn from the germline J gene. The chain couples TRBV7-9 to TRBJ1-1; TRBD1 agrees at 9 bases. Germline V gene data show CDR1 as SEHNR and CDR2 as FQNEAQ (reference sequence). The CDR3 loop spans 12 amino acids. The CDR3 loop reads CASSLTGGQAFF. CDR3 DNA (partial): TGTGCCAGCAGCTTGACAGGGGGTCAG.

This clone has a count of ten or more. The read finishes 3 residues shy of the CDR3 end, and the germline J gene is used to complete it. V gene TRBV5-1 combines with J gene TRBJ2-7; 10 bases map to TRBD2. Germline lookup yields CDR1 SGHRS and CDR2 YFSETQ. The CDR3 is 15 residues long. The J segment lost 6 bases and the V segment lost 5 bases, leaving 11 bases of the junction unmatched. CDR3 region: CASRSGTSVLVEQYF. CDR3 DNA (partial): TGCGCCAGCAGATCCGGGACTAGCGTCTTAGTCGAG. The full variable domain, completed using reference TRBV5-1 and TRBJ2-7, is KAGVTQTPRYLIKTRGQQVTLSCSPISGHRSVSWYQQTPGQGLQFLFEYFSETQRNKGNFPGRFSGRQFSNSRSEMNVSTLELGDSALYLCASRSGTSVLVEQYFGPGTRLTVT.

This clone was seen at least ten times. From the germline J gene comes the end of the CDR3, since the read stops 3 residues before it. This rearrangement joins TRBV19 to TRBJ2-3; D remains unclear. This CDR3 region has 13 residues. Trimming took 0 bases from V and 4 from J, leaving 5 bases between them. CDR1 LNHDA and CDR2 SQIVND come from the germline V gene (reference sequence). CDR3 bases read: TGTGCCAGTAGTATAGATCGGTCAGATACG. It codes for CASSIDRSDT. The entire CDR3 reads CASSIDRSDTQYF. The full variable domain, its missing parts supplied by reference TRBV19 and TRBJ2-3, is DGGITQSPKYLFRKEGQNVTLSCEQNLNHDAMYWYRQDPGQGLRLIYYSQIVNDFQKGDIAEGYSVSREKKESFPLTVTSAQKNPTAFYLCASSIDRSDTQYFGPGTRLTVL.

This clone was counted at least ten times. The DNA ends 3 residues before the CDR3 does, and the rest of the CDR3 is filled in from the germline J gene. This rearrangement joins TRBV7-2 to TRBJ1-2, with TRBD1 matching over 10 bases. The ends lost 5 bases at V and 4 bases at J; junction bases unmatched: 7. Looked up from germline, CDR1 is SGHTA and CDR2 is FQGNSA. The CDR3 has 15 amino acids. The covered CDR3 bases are TGTGCCAGCAGCGCCAAGGGACAGGGGTTCTATGGC. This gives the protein CASSAKGQGFYG. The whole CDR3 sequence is CASSAKGQGFYGYTF. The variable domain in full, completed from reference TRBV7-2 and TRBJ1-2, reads GAGVSQSPSNKVTEKGKDVELRCDPISGHTALYWYRQSLGQGLEFLIYFQGNSAPDKSGLPSDRFSAERTGGSVSTLTIQRTQQEDSAVYLCASSAKGQGFYGYTFGSGTRLTVV.

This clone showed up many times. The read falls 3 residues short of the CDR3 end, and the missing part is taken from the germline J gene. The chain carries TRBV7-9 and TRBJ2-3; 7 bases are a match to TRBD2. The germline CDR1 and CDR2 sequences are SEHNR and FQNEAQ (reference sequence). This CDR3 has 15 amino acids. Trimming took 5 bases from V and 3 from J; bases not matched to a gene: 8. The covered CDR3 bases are TGTGCCAGCAGCCGCTCGCGGGAGAGGACAGATACG. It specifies CASSRSRERTDT. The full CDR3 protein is CASSRSRERTDTQYF.

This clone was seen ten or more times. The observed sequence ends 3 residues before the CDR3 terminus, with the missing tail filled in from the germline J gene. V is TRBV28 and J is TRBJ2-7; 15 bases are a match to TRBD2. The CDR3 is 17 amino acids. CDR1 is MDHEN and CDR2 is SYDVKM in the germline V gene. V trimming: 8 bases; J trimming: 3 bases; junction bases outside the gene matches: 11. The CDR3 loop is CASRTSGRGRGGYEQYF. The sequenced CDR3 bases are TGTGCCAGCCGGACTAGCGGGAGGGGAAGGGGTGGCTACGAG.

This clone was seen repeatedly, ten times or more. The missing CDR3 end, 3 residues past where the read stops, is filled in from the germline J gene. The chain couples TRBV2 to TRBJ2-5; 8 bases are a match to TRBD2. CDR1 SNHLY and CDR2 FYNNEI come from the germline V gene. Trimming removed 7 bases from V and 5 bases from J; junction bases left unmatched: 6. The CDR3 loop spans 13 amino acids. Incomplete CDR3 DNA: TGTGCCAGCACCCGGGAGGGGGGGGAGACC. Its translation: CASTREGGET. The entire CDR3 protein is CASTREGGETQYF. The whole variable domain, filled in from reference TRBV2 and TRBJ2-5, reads EPEVTQTPSHQVTQMGQEVILRCVPISNHLYFYWYRQILGQKVEFLVSFYNNEISEKSEIFDDQFSVERPDGSNFTLKIRSTKLEDSAMYFCASTREGGETQYFGPGTRLLVL.

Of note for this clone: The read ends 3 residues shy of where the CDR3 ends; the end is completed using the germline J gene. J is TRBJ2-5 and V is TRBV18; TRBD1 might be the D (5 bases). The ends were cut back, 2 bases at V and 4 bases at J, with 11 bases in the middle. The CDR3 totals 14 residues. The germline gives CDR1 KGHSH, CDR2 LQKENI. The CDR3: CASSPLGVGETQYF. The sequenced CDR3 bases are TGTGCCAGCTCACCATTAGGGGTTGGAGAGACC.

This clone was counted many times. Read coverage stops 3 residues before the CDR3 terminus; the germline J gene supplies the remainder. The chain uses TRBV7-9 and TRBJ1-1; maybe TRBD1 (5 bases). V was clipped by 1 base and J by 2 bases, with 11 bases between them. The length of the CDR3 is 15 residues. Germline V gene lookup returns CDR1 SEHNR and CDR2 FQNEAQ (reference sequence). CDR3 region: CASSLVTGTNTEAFF. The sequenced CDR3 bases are TGTGCCAGCAGCTTAGTTACAGGAACAAACACTGAA.

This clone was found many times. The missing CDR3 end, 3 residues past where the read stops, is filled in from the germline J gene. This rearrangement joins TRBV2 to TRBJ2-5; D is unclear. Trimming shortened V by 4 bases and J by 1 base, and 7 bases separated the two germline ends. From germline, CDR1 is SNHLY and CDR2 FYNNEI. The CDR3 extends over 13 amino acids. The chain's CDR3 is CASSVSRQETQYF. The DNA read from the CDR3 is TGTGCCAGCAGTGTCTCGCGCCAAGAGACC. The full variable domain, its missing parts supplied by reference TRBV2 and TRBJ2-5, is EPEVTQTPSHQVTQMGQEVILRCVPISNHLYFYWYRQILGQKVEFLVSFYNNEISEKSEIFDDQFSVERPDGSNFTLKIRSTKLEDSAMYFCASSVSRQETQYFGPGTRLLVL.